This T cell receptor (beta chain) was identified in a study of cytomegalovirus exposure and HLA in healthy donors. Findings of the study overall: When a later analysis was performed, an Asian-associated ancestry cluster reportedly had fewer N-insertions than the approximately 700-donor mean. The authors considered a cluster of highly shared sequence variants likely to be a sequencing artifact. In the analysis, some V segments, TRBV6-2 and TRBV6-3 included, were excluded as indistinguishable. Roughly even sequencing depth across donors was the assumption behind the presence/absence analyses.

This CDR3 comprises 14 residues. Use of 60 Vbeta and 13 Jbeta primers characterized the PCR. Generated by immunoSEQ multiplex PCR, the TCRdb table keeps only in-frame clones and is missing some. The table includes more than 85,000 clones, roughly 70% detected once. As to this clone: What it binds is not known.

Sequencing input: PBMCs. This chain links TRBV21-1 with TRBJ1-2; TRBD1 was called by the table and not checked on the DNA. TRBV21-1 is a pseudogene. This clonotype was obtained from a woman in her 70s in good health and CMV-seropositive. CDR3 in amino acids: CASSKVQDSYGYTF. CDR3 sequence (DNA): TGTGCCAGCAGCAAAGTGCAGGATAGCTATGGCTACACCTTC.